Detailed here is one T cell receptor beta chain. Its antigen is unidentified. Combined were second doses at about 4 or about 12 weeks. The sample originates from a study of T cell responses to AZD1222 COVID-19 vaccine. Points from the study as a whole: Clonal diversity may have been underestimated, and the donors were mostly white British, with more females than males. Researchers took repertoire samples only after the peak T cell response had come. Reportedly, close to half of spike-specific TCRs are directed against unmutated variant regions.

This CDR3 has 14 residues. V lost 1 base and J 0 bases, leaving 9 bases between the germline ends. Looked up from germline, CDR1 is GTSNPN and CDR2 is SVGIG (reference sequence). Here immunoSEQ multiplex PCR was the method, and the copy in TCRdb shows in-frame clones only, minus some. The sample contains 150,000 or so clones, 92% of which appear only once. The chain combines TRBV30 with TRBJ1-1; maybe TRBD1 (5 bases). This clonotype originated in an adult who received the AZD1222 COVID-19 vaccine. This sample comprised peripheral blood, obtained 28 days after the second AZD1222 dose. CDR3 protein: CAWSAGTLNTEAFF. The DNA of the CDR3 is TGTGCCTGGAGTGCCGGGACCTTGAACACTGAAGCTTTCTTT.